This T cell receptor (beta chain) was obtained from a study of blood T cell repertoires in COVID-19. As for the study in general: Samples of COVID-19 (acute and convalescent) were obtained from the United States, Italy and Spain. In each case, the material was cDNA or gDNA derived from T cells, B-cell-depleted T cells, or PBMCs.

Authors' analysis steps: How many nucleated cells were present was estimated from reference gene primer amplification. Assay: immunoSEQ multiplex PCR; the TCRdb copy retains only in-frame clones and omits some. The DNA was the basis for D and trimming; V, J and clone size are from that table. The sample lists roughly 100,000 clones; about 80% were seen once. This CDR3 has 15 amino acids. V dropped 5 bases and J dropped 0 bases, with 13 bases sitting between them. The germline V gene has CDR1 LNHDA and CDR2 SQIVND (reference sequence). The chain uses TRBV19 and TRBJ1-1; D perhaps matches TRBD1 (5 bases). This TCR came from a woman in her 70s with acute or convalescent COVID-19. Material: peripheral blood. The CDR3 DNA reads TGTGCCAGTAGTGGCAGGGCCCCAATGAACACTGAAGCTTTCTTT. Amino acids: CASSGRAPMNTEAFF.